Shown below are 26 T cell receptor beta chains from a single sample sequenced in a study of blood T cell repertoires in COVID-19. Assay: immunoSEQ multiplex PCR; the TCRdb copy retains only in-frame clones and omits some. The profile shows 83,000 or so clones, roughly 71% of them singletons. The sequencing input was peripheral blood. Every receptor here comes from a woman older than 75 with acute or convalescent COVID-19.

In its sample, this clone was seen a few times. V is TRBV5-1 and J is TRBJ2-7; D is unresolved. The germline gives CDR1 SGHRS, CDR2 YFSETQ. V was cut by 8 bases and J by 3 bases, with 15 bases left in between. This CDR3 has 13 residues. CDR3 sequence reads: CASRISPSYEQYF. The DNA for the CDR3 is TGCGCCAGTCGCATTAGCCCCAGCTACGAGCAGTACTTC.

V gene TRBV6-5 combines with J gene TRBJ1-6; 7 bases match TRBD1. In germline, CDR1 is MNHEY, CDR2 SVGAGI. With 4 bases clipped from V and 7 bases from J, the junction kept 4 bases outside the gene matches. The CDR3 spans 14 residues. The CDR3 coding sequence is TGTGCCAGCAGTTTTAGGGACAGAAATTCACCCCTCCACTTT. This encodes CASSFRDRNSPLHF.

This rearrangement joins TRBV7-2 to TRBJ2-5; TRBD2 aligns across 7 bases. The CDR3 is made up of 15 amino acids. Germline trimming cut 5 bases from V and 5 bases from J; bases unmatched to any gene: 11. CDR1 and CDR2 from the germline V gene are SGHTA and FQGNSA. CDR3 region: CASSLTLAVRETQYF. In DNA form, the CDR3 reads TGTGCCAGCAGCCTAACCCTAGCGGTCCGGGAGACCCAGTACTTC.

This clone was detected a few times. This sequence joins TRBV4-1 and TRBJ2-5; weak D call: TRBD2 (5 bases). Trimming removed 0 bases at V and 3 bases at J, with 11 bases between. This CDR3 region has 15 residues. Germline lookup yields CDR1 MGHRA and CDR2 YSYEKL. As DNA, the CDR3 is TGCGCCAGCAGCCAAGAACACCGGCGGGAAGAGACCCAGTACTTC. Encoded protein: CASSQEHRREETQYF.

The chain joins TRBV6-5 to TRBJ2-2; unclear D gene. The CDR3 is 13 residues long. Germline V lookup: CDR1 MNHEY, CDR2 SVGAGI. The V end was cut by 0 bases, the J end by 7 bases, with 6 bases between. CDR3 sequence reads: CASSYSVYGELFF. The CDR3 DNA sequence: TGTGCCAGCAGTTACTCGGTCTACGGGGAGCTGTTTTTT.

The chain carries TRBV25-1 and TRBJ1-2; a weak D match, TRBD1 (5 bases). This CDR3 region has 13 residues. From germline, CDR1 is MGHDK and CDR2 SYGVNS. Trimming took off 3 bases at V and 4 bases at J, with 9 bases between the two ends. Here the CDR3 DNA reads TGTGCCAGCAGTGAGGGGCAGTCCTATGGCTACACCTTC. Translated: CASSEGQSYGYTF.

The CDR3 coding sequence is TGTGCCAGCAGCCGGGACATCGGCACAGATACGCAGTATTTT. Its protein is CASSRDIGTDTQYF. The chain is built from TRBV6-5 and TRBJ2-3; a possible D gene is TRBD1 (6 bases). Trimming removed 6 bases at V and 1 base at J, with 11 bases between. The CDR3 length is 14 residues. Germline V gene lookup returns CDR1 MNHEY and CDR2 SVGAGI.

The chain is built from TRBV7-2 and TRBJ2-7, with 7 positions matching TRBD1. The length of the CDR3 is 14 residues. Trimming cost V 1 base and J 5 bases; bases outside gene matches: 5. Germline CDR1 is SGHTA and CDR2 is FQGNSA. CDR3 sequence: CASSLVQGRDEQYF. The CDR3 region has the DNA TGTGCCAGCAGCTTAGTACAGGGGCGGGACGAGCAGTACTTC. Variable domain in full (rest from reference TRBV7-2 and TRBJ2-7): GAGVSQSPSNKVTEKGKDVELRCDPISGHTALYWYRQSLGQGLEFLIYFQGNSAPDKSGLPSDRFSAERTGGSVSTLTIQRTQQEDSAVYLCASSLVQGRDEQYFGPGTRLTVT.

The sample holds one count of this clone. The chain links TRBV12-3 or TRBV12-4 to TRBJ1-2, with TRBD1 matching 7 bases. This CDR3 is built from 13 residues. J gave up 8 bases and V 1 base, and 4 bases lay outside the gene matches. In DNA, the CDR3 is TGTGCCAGCAGTTTAGAGGGGGCGGACGGCTACACCTTC. It codes for CASSLEGADGYTF.

This sequence joins TRBV30 and TRBJ1-2, with D maybe TRBD1 (5 bases). The CDR3 consists of 14 residues. CDR1 and CDR2 (germline): GTSNPN, SVGIG (reference sequence). Trimming took 4 bases from V and 4 from J, leaving 16 bases between them. CDR3 loop: CAWMEGILSYGYTF. CDR3 coding DNA: TGTGCCTGGATGGAGGGGATTCTCTCCTATGGCTACACCTTC.

This clone was observed a handful of times. This rearrangement joins TRBV6-4 to TRBJ2-7, with TRBD1 matching 7 bases. The J segment lost 3 bases and the V segment lost 2 bases, leaving 16 bases of the junction unmatched. Germline V gene data show CDR1 as MRHNA and CDR2 as SNTAGT. This CDR3 has 18 residues. Here the CDR3 reads CASSDMTGNLEGDYEQYF. For the CDR3, the DNA is TGTGCCAGCAGTGACATGACAGGGAATCTCGAGGGCGACTACGAGCAGTACTTC.

J is TRBJ1-3 and V is TRBV11-2, with D possibly matching TRBD1 (5 bases). This CDR3 contains 15 residues. The ends were cut back, 2 bases at V and 0 bases at J, with 8 bases in the middle. CDR1 and CDR2 from the germline V gene are SGHAT and FQNNGV. The CDR3 DNA follows: TGTGCCAGCAGCTTATGGCAGGGCTCTGGAAACACCATATATTTT. Its translation is CASSLWQGSGNTIYF.

J is TRBJ1-5 and V is TRBV6-2 or TRBV6-3, with 9 bases matching TRBD1. V was clipped by 4 bases and J by 6 bases; unmatched bases: 10. Germline CDR1 MNHEY, CDR2 SVGEGT. The CDR3 consists of 16 residues. The CDR3 here is CASSSFPRDRVQPQHF. The CDR3 region has the DNA TGTGCCAGCAGTTCCTTTCCCCGGGACAGGGTTCAGCCCCAGCATTTT.

The count of this clone is one. The chain recombines TRBV7-2 with TRBJ2-7; TRBD1 agrees at 8 bases. The CDR3 extends over 14 amino acids. CDR1 and CDR2 from the germline V gene are SGHTA and FQGNSA. V shed 6 bases, J shed 2 bases, and the junction held 6 bases outside the gene matches. The CDR3 here is CASRWDRFPYEQYF. Written as DNA, the CDR3 is TGTGCCAGCAGGTGGGACAGGTTCCCCTACGAGCAGTACTTC.

In DNA form, the CDR3 reads TGCGCCAGCAGTGTTCGGGGAGCAGGAGATACGCAGTATTTT. Protein sequence: CASSVRGAGDTQYF. The rearrangement joins TRBV4-3 to TRBJ2-3, with a possible D match to TRBD2 (5 bases). Germline V lookup: CDR1 LGHNA, CDR2 YSLEER. CDR3 length: 14 residues. V lost 6 bases and J 5 bases, leaving 15 bases between the germline ends.

The genes are TRBV7-9 and TRBJ1-4, with D perhaps matching TRBD1 (5 bases). V was trimmed by 2 bases and J by 5 bases, leaving 21 bases between them. CDR1 SEHNR and CDR2 FQNEAQ come from the germline V gene (reference sequence). The CDR3 sequence is 18 residues long. CDR3 nucleotide sequence: TGTGCCAGCAGCTTATATAGGGGTTATGGAATTACGAATGAAAAACTGTTTTTT. It specifies CASSLYRGYGITNEKLFF.

For the CDR3, the DNA is TGTGCCTGGGGAGGCGGGTCGGGCACAGATACGCAGTATTTT. Translated: CAWGGGSGTDTQYF. This rearrangement joins TRBV2 to TRBJ2-3; a possible D gene is TRBD2 (6 bases). Germline loops: CDR1 SNHLY, CDR2 FYNNEI. This CDR3 has 14 residues. Trimming took off 11 bases at V and 1 base at J, with 16 bases between the two ends.

The chain carries TRBV11-2 and TRBJ2-3; perhaps TRBD1 as D (6 bases). Germline CDR1 reads SGHAT; CDR2 reads FQNNGV. The CDR3 totals 15 residues. Trimming pared 5 bases from V and 6 bases from J, leaving 18 bases between. CDR3 in DNA: TGTGCCAGCAGCCCGAGGGGACCCACAGGGGATACGCAGTATTTT. This translates into CASSPRGPTGDTQYF.

The V gene is TRBV27, the J gene TRBJ1-1; D may be TRBD1 (6 bases). The germline gives CDR1 MNHEY, CDR2 SMNVEV (reference sequence). The CDR3 loop spans 15 amino acids. Trimming removed 2 bases from V and 5 bases from J, with 15 bases in between. The DNA of the CDR3 is TGTGCCAGCAGTTTAGTACAGGGTCGGAGGACTGAAGCTTTCTTT. This encodes CASSLVQGRRTEAFF.

V gene TRBV30 combines with J gene TRBJ2-7; 8 bases agree with TRBD1. Unmatched junction bases numbered 6, after V lost 1 base and J lost 7 bases. Germline assignment: CDR1 GTSNPN and CDR2 SVGIG (reference sequence). The CDR3 length is 13 residues. The CDR3 DNA follows: TGTGCCTGGAGTGAGCAGGGGGCGAAGGAGCAGTACTTC. It codes for CAWSEQGAKEQYF.

The chain recombines TRBV24-1 with TRBJ2-1; D is unresolved. The length of the CDR3 is 12 residues. Germline values: CDR1 KGHDR, CDR2 SFDVKD. Trimming removed 8 bases at V and 4 bases at J, with 8 bases between. CDR3 amino acids: CATTNLYNEQFF. The CDR3 coding sequence is TGTGCCACCACCAACCTATACAATGAGCAGTTCTTC.

This chain joins TRBV11-3 and TRBJ2-2; 10 nucleotides align to TRBD2. The CDR3 extends over 16 amino acids. V shed 3 bases and J 3 bases; nucleotides not matched to a gene: 4. Germline values: CDR1 SGHNT, CDR2 YENEEA. Here the CDR3 reads CASSFFLAGDTGELFF. For the CDR3, the DNA is TGTGCCAGCAGCTTCTTTCTAGCGGGGGACACCGGGGAGCTGTTTTTT.

The chain is built from TRBV5-6 and TRBJ2-6, with D possibly TRBD1 on 5 matching bases. CDR1 SGHDT and CDR2 YYEEEE come from the germline V gene. V lost 4 bases, J lost 4 bases, and 9 bases lay in between. The CDR3 extends over 14 amino acids. CDR3 protein: CASSPRTGANVLTF. DNA of the CDR3: TGTGCCAGCAGCCCTAGGACAGGGGCCAACGTCCTGACTTTC.

This chain connects TRBV3-1 (or the pseudogene TRBV3-2) to TRBJ1-1; D is perhaps TRBD1 (5 bases). Germline CDR1 is LGHDT and CDR2 is YNNKEL (reference sequence). The V and J ends lost 6 bases and 1 base respectively, with 12 bases between them. The CDR3 is 14 residues long. This CDR3 reads CASRQDTSNTEAFF. CDR3 DNA sequence: TGTGCCAGCAGACAGGACACCTCGAACACTGAAGCTTTCTTT.

This clone was detected once. This chain connects TRBV7-8 to TRBJ2-2; the D gene is possibly TRBD1 (5 bases). Trimming pared 4 bases from V and 7 bases from J, leaving 19 bases between. The CDR3 runs to 16 residues. Germline assignment: CDR1 SGHVS and CDR2 FQNEAQ. The CDR3 reads CASSSNQGRRNGELFF. The CDR3 nucleotides read TGTGCCAGCAGCTCTAACCAGGGAAGGAGAAACGGGGAGCTGTTTTTT.

The CDR3 sequence: CASSLMGQATDTQYF. The CDR3 region has the DNA TGTGCCAGCAGTTTAATGGGACAGGCAACAGATACGCAGTATTTT. V and J are TRBV28 and TRBJ2-3; 8 bases are a match to TRBD1. The CDR3 is 15 amino acids. J gave up 3 bases and V 2 bases, and 4 bases lay outside the gene matches. CDR1 MDHEN and CDR2 SYDVKM come from the germline V gene.